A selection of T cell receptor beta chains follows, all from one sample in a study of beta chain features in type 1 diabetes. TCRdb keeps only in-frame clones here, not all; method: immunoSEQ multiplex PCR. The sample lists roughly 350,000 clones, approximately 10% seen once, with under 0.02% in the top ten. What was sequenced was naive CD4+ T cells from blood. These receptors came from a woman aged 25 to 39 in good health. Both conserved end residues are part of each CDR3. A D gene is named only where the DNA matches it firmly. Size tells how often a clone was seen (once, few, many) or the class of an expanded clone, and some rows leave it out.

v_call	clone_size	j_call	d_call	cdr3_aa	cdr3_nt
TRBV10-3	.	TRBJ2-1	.	CAISELAVNNEQFF	TGTGCCATCAGTGAGCTGGCCGTTAACAATGAGCAGTTCTTC
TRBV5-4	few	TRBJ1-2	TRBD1	CASSPTGGGYTF	TGTGCCAGCAGCCCCACAGGGGGCGGCTACACCTTC
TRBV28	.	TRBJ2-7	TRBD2	CASLYSGRVSEQYF	TGTGCCAGCCTGTATAGCGGGAGAGTCTCCGAGCAGTACTTC
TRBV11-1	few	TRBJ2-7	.	CASSLTGVSYEQYF	TGTGCCAGCAGCTTAACCGGGGTCTCCTACGAGCAGTACTTC
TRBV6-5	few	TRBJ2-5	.	CASSYVGSRETQYF	TGTGCCAGCAGTTACGTAGGGAGTAGGGAGACCCAGTACTTC
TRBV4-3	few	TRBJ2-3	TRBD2	CASSQGTSSDTQYF	TGCGCCAGCAGCCAAGGGACTAGTTCAGATACGCAGTATTTT
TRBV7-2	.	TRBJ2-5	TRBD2	CASSLLLAGGGPNKETQYF	TGTGCCAGCAGCTTACTGCTAGCGGGCGGTGGGCCGAATAAAGAGACCCAGTACTTC
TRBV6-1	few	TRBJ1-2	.	CASRIFSYGYTF	TGTGCCAGCAGGATATTCAGCTATGGCTACACCTTC
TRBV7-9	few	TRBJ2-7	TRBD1	CASSLGDRGWEQYF	TGTGCCAGCAGCTTAGGCGACAGGGGGTGGGAGCAGTACTTC
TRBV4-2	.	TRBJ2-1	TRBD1	CASSQQTTGIYEQFF	TGTGCCAGCAGCCAACAAACGACAGGGATCTATGAGCAGTTCTTC
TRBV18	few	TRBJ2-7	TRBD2	CASSPGLAGGYEQYF	TGTGCCAGCTCACCGGGACTAGCGGGAGGATACGAGCAGTACTTC
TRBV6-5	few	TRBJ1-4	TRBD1	CASSPDRGISEKLFF	TGTGCCAGCAGCCCGGACAGGGGAATCAGTGAAAAACTGTTTTTT
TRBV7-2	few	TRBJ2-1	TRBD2	CASYVRGTSGSYEQFF	TGTGCCAGCTACGTCAGAGGGACTAGCGGGAGTTATGAGCAGTTCTTC
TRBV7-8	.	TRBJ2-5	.	CASSLELGIETQYF	TGTGCCAGCAGCTTAGAGCTCGGGATAGAGACCCAGTACTTC
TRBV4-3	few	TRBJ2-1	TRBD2	CASSQDMLAGDEQFF	TGCGCCAGCAGCCAAGATATGCTAGCGGGTGATGAGCAGTTCTTC
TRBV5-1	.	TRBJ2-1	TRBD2	CASRETSYEQFF	TGCGCCAGCAGAGAGACTAGCTATGAGCAGTTCTTC
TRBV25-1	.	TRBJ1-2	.	CASSDHRIGYTF	TGTGCCAGCAGTGATCACAGGATTGGCTACACCTTC
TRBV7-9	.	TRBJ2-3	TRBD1	CASSLRDRERRADTQYF	TGTGCCAGCAGCTTAAGGGACAGGGAGCGGCGCGCAGATACGCAGTATTTT
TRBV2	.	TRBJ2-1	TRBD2	CALAGGTYNEQFF	TGTGCCTTAGCGGGAGGGACCTACAATGAGCAGTTCTTC
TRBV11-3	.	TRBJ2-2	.	CASSLVLQAGATGELFF	TGTGCCAGCAGCTTAGTCTTGCAAGCGGGCGCCACCGGGGAGCTGTTTTTT
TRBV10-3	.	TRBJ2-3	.	CAISGDSHSSTDTQYF	TGTGCCATCAGTGGAGACAGTCATTCTAGCACAGATACGCAGTATTTT
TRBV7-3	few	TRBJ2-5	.	CASSPQRGETQYF	TGTGCCAGCAGCCCGCAAAGGGGAGAGACCCAGTACTTC
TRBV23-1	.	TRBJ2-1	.	CASSPFLPYRVSYNEQFF	TGCGCCAGCAGTCCCTTCCTTCCATACAGGGTCTCCTACAATGAGCAGTTCTTC
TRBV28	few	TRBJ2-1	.	CASTTVGRYFF	TGTGCCAGCACCACGGTCGGGAGATACTTCTTC
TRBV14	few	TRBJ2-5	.	CASSQDPGASRETQYF	TGTGCCAGCAGCCAAGATCCAGGGGCGTCCCGGGAGACCCAGTACTTC
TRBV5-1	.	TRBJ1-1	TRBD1	CASSPSGTENTEAFF	TGCGCCAGCAGCCCTTCCGGGACAGAGAACACTGAAGCTTTCTTT
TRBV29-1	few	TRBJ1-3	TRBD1	CSVWTGGPRSSGNTIYF	TGCAGCGTTTGGACAGGGGGCCCGAGGTCCTCTGGAAACACCATATATTTT
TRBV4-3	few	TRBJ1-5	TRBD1	CASSQTDRGGQPQHF	TGCGCCAGCAGCCAAACCGACAGGGGCGGGCAGCCCCAGCATTTT
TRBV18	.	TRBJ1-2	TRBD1	CASSPAGTVANYGYTF	TGTGCCAGCTCACCCGCCGGGACAGTAGCTAACTATGGCTACACCTTC
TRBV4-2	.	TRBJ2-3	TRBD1	CASSQETRGRNTDTQYF	TGTGCCAGCAGCCAAGAAACGAGGGGGCGAAACACAGATACGCAGTATTTT
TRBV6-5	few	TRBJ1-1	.	CASSYSIVSAFF	TGTGCCAGCAGTTACTCCATAGTTTCTGCTTTCTTT
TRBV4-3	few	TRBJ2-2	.	CASSQDLGREGTGELFF	TGCGCCAGCAGCCAAGATCTTGGCAGGGAAGGGACCGGGGAGCTGTTTTTT
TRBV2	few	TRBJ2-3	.	CASTGGPTSTDTQYF	TGTGCCAGCACCGGGGGACCAACTAGCACAGATACGCAGTATTTT
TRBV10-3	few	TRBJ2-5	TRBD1	CAINGRGSSETQYF	TGTGCCATCAACGGCAGGGGGTCGTCGGAGACCCAGTACTTC
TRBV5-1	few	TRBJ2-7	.	CASSTGNSYEQYF	TGCGCCAGCAGCACAGGTAACTCCTACGAGCAGTACTTC
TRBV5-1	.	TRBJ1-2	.	CASSSDTYGYTF	TGCGCCAGCAGCTCGGACACCTATGGCTACACCTTC
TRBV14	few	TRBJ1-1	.	CASSQSRDTEAFF	TGTGCCAGCAGCCAAAGCAGGGACACTGAAGCTTTCTTT
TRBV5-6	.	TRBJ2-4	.	CASSLVSQIQYF	TGTGCCAGCAGCTTGGTGTCTCAGATTCAGTACTTC
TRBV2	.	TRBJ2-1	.	CASSADGNSYNEQFF	TGTGCCAGCAGTGCTGACGGGAACTCCTACAATGAGCAGTTCTTC
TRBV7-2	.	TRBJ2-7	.	CASSSADRPTDEQYF	TGTGCCAGCAGCTCGGCCGACAGGCCCACCGACGAGCAGTACTTC
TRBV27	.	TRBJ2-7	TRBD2	CASSKTGTTRSYEQYF	TGTGCCAGCAGTAAAACCGGGACTACCCGATCCTACGAGCAGTACTTC
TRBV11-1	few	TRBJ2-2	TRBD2	CASSRSREGTGELFF	TGTGCCAGCAGTCGTAGCCGGGAGGGTACCGGGGAGCTGTTTTTT
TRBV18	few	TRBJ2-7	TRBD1	CASSPPGWTGEDYEQYF	TGTGCCAGCTCACCACCGGGCTGGACAGGGGAGGACTACGAGCAGTACTTC
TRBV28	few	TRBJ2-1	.	CACSGGARVNEQFF	TGTGCCTGCTCAGGAGGGGCGCGGGTCAATGAGCAGTTCTTC
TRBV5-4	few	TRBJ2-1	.	CASTLPGGPTYNEQFF	TGTGCCAGCACCTTGCCCGGGGGGCCGACCTACAATGAGCAGTTCTTC
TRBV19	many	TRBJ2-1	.	CATGGATEQFF	TGTGCCACCGGAGGGGCGACTGAGCAGTTCTTC
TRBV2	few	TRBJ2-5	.	CASSETPETQYF	TGTGCCAGCAGTGAAACTCCGGAGACCCAGTACTTC
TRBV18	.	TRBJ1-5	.	CASSPTRDFYSNQPQHF	TGTGCCAGCTCACCAACTCGGGACTTCTATAGCAATCAGCCCCAGCATTTT
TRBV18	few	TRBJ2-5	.	CASSPGVQETQYF	TGTGCCAGCTCGCCCGGGGTTCAAGAGACCCAGTACTTC
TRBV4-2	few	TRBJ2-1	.	CASSQEVPPQGYQFF	TGTGCCAGCAGCCAAGAGGTGCCCCCTCAGGGATATCAGTTCTTC
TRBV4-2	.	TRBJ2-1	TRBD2	CASSQVLAGGEQFF	TGTGCCAGCAGCCAAGTCTTAGCGGGAGGTGAGCAGTTCTTC
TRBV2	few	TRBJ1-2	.	CASSESGDTYGYTF	TGTGCCAGCAGTGAGTCTGGGGACACCTATGGCTACACCTTC
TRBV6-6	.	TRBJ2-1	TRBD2	CASSWKRDSYNEQFF	TGTGCCAGCAGTTGGAAGCGGGACTCCTACAATGAGCAGTTCTTC
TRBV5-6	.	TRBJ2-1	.	CASSSDRDFPNEQFF	TGTGCCAGCAGCTCGGACCGGGACTTCCCAAATGAGCAGTTCTTC
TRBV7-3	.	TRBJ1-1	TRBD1	CASSPRTGGGITEAFF	TGTGCCAGCAGCCCCCGGACAGGTGGCGGGATAACTGAAGCTTTCTTT
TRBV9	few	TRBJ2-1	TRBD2	CASSVGGRGGYNEQFF	TGTGCCAGCAGCGTAGGGGGGAGGGGTGGCTACAATGAGCAGTTCTTC
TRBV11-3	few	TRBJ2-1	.	CASSSPGSAYNEQFF	TGTGCCAGCAGCTCCCCAGGCTCAGCCTACAATGAGCAGTTCTTC
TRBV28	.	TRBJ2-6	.	CASSFKANVLTF	TGTGCCAGCAGTTTTAAGGCCAACGTCCTGACTTTC
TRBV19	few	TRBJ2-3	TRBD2	CASSITSVDPDTQYF	TGTGCCAGTAGTATTACTAGCGTCGATCCAGATACGCAGTATTTT